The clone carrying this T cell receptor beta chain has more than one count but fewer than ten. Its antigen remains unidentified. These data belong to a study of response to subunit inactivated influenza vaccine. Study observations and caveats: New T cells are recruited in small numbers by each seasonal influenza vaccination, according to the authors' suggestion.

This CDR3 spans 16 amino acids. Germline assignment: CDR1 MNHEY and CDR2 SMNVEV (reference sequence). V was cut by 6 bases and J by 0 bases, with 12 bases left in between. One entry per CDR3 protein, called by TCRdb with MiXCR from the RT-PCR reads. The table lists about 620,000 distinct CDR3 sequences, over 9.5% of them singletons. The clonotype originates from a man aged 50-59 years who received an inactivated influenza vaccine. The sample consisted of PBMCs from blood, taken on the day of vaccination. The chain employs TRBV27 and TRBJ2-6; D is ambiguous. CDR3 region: CASSPLYYSGANVLTF. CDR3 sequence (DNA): TGTGCCAGCAGCCCATTATACTACTCTGGGGCCAACGTCCTGACTTTC.